These T cell receptor beta chains were read from a single sample in a study of OX40 agonist ivuxolimab in advanced cancers. TCRdb's table, derived via immunoSEQ multiplex PCR, lists solely in-frame clones and lacks some. The sample lists tens of thousands of clones; about 90% were seen once. The source was CD4+ or CD8+ T cells sorted from blood, collected in a trial of the OX40 agonist ivuxolimab. The receptors shown here come from an adult with an advanced solid tumor such as melanoma, head and neck, liver or kidney cancer. The CDR3 runs from the conserved cysteine through the conserved F or W. Fields, in order: V gene, clone size, J gene, D gene, CDR3 DNA, CDR3 protein. The D gene is left open where the match is weak. The listing skips clone size in some rows; elsewhere it reads once, few, many or a size class.

V gene: TRBV9
clone size: NA
J gene: TRBJ1-1
D gene: TRBD1
CDR3 DNA: TGTGCCAGCAGCGTCGCCGCCGGGGACAGAATTACTGAAGCTTTCTTT
CDR3 protein: CASSVAAGDRITEAFF

V gene: TRBV6-6
clone size: once
J gene: TRBJ1-6
D gene: NA
CDR3 DNA: TGTGCCAGCAGCCCGCAGGACGGGGGCGTCTCACCCCTCCACTTT
CDR3 protein: CASSPQDGGVSPLHF

V gene: TRBV19
clone size: NA
J gene: TRBJ1-5
D gene: NA
CDR3 DNA: TGTGCCAGTAGCTCGGGAGGGGGGGCAGAGAGCAATCAGCCCCAGCATTTT
CDR3 protein: CASSSGGGAESNQPQHF

V gene: TRBV28
clone size: once
J gene: TRBJ2-7
D gene: NA
CDR3 DNA: TGTGCCGGACGAGATGGACAGACCTACGAGCAGTACTTC
CDR3 protein: CAGRDGQTYEQYF

V gene: TRBV5-1
clone size: NA
J gene: TRBJ2-7
D gene: TRBD1
CDR3 DNA: TGCGCCAGCAGCTGGGGGGGACAGGGATCCTACGAGCAGTACTTC
CDR3 protein: CASSWGGQGSYEQYF

V gene: TRBV7-9
clone size: NA
J gene: TRBJ2-7
D gene: NA
CDR3 DNA: TGTGCCAGCAGCTTAGGGCAGGCGACGATCTACGAGCAGTACTTC
CDR3 protein: CASSLGQATIYEQYF

V gene: TRBV4-2
clone size: few
J gene: TRBJ1-2
D gene: NA
CDR3 DNA: TGTGCCAGCAGCCAAGTGGGCGGTTTCTATGGCTACACCTTC
CDR3 protein: CASSQVGGFYGYTF

V gene: TRBV19
clone size: NA
J gene: TRBJ2-1
D gene: TRBD1
CDR3 DNA: TGTGCCAGTAGTCTCCGGCAGGGGGTCTCCTACAATGAGCAGTTCTTC
CDR3 protein: CASSLRQGVSYNEQFF

V gene: TRBV11-3
clone size: NA
J gene: TRBJ2-7
D gene: TRBD1
CDR3 DNA: TGTGCCAGCAGCTCACGGGACAGGGGCTACGAGCAGTACTTC
CDR3 protein: CASSSRDRGYEQYF

V gene: TRBV5-6
clone size: NA
J gene: TRBJ2-7
D gene: TRBD2
CDR3 DNA: TGTGCCAGCAGCTTGGGCGGGAGTATCTTCTACGAGCAGTACTTC
CDR3 protein: CASSLGGSIFYEQYF

V gene: TRBV4-3
clone size: NA
J gene: TRBJ1-2
D gene: NA
CDR3 DNA: TGCGCCAGCAGCCAAGATTTCGTTCAGGCAGGCTATGGCTACACCTTC
CDR3 protein: CASSQDFVQAGYGYTF

V gene: TRBV7-9
clone size: NA
J gene: TRBJ1-3
D gene: NA
CDR3 DNA: TGTGCCAGCAGCTTAGAGTTAGGCACCATATATTTT
CDR3 protein: CASSLELGTIYF

V gene: TRBV7-6
clone size: NA
J gene: TRBJ2-7
D gene: NA
CDR3 DNA: TGTGCCAGCAGCTTAGAGCAGGGCCCCTACGAGCAGTACTTC
CDR3 protein: CASSLEQGPYEQYF

V gene: TRBV29-1
clone size: NA
J gene: TRBJ2-3
D gene: NA
CDR3 DNA: TGCAGCATTTGGACCGATACGCAGTATTTT
CDR3 protein: CSIWTDTQYF

V gene: TRBV9
clone size: NA
J gene: TRBJ1-1
D gene: NA
CDR3 DNA: TGTGCCAGCAGCGTAGGAGGGGAGACTGAAGCTTTCTTT
CDR3 protein: CASSVGGETEAFF

V gene: TRBV29-1
clone size: once
J gene: TRBJ2-1
D gene: NA
CDR3 DNA: TGCAGCGCCGGAAGCGGGCTGCGCTCCTACAATGAGCAGTTCTTC
CDR3 protein: CSAGSGLRSYNEQFF

V gene: TRBV5-4
clone size: NA
J gene: TRBJ2-5
D gene: TRBD1
CDR3 DNA: TGTGCCAGCACAATGACAGGGGGGCAAGAGACCCAGTACTTC
CDR3 protein: CASTMTGGQETQYF